This TCR beta chain was sequenced for a study of blood T cell repertoires in COVID-19. The protocol was immunoSEQ multiplex PCR, while the TCRdb copy is restricted to in-frame clones and leaves out a portion. The sample lists roughly 140,000 clones; 76% were seen once. After removal of 0 bases from V and 7 bases from J, the junction contained 0 bases not matched to a gene. The CDR3 spans 15 residues. CDR1 is SGHRS, CDR2 YFSETQ, per germline. This clone was counted at least ten times. The J gene is TRBJ2-1, the V gene TRBV5-1; 14 nucleotides line up with TRBD2. The sample taken for sequencing was peripheral blood. The receptor was derived from a woman of 80 years or more with acute or convalescent COVID-19. CDR3 nucleotide sequence: TGCGCCAGCAGCTTGGGGACTAGCGGGAGGAATGAGCAGTTCTTC. Translation gives CASSLGTSGRNEQFF.